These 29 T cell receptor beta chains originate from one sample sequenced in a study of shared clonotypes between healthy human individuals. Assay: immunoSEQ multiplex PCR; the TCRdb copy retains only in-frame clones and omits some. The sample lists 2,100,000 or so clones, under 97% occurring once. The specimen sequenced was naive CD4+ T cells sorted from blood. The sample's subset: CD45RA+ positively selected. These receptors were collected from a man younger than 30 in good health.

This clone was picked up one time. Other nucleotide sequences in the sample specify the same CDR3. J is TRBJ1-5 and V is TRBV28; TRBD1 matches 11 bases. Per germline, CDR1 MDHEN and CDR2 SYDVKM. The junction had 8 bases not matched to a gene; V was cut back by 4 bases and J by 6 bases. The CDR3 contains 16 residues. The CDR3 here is CASSSPGQGAGQPQHF. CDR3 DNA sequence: TGTGCCAGCAGTTCACCTGGACAGGGGGCGGGTCAGCCCCAGCATTTT.

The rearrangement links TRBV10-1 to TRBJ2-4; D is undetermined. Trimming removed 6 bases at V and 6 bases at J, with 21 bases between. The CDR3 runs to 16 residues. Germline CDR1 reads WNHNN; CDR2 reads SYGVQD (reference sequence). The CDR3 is CASRTPDLWHTNIQYF. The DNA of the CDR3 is TGCGCCAGCAGGACCCCTGACCTGTGGCACACAAACATTCAGTACTTC.

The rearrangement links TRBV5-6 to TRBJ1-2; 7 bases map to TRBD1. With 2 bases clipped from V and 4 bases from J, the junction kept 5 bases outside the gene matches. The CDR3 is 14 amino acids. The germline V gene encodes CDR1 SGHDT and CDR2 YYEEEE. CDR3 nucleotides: TGTGCCAGCAGCTTACCCGGACAGGCCTATGGCTACACCTTC. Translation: CASSLPGQAYGYTF. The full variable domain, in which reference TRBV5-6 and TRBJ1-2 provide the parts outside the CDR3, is DAGVTQSPTHLIKTRGQQVTLRCSPKSGHDTVSWYQQALGQGPQFIFQYYEEEERQRGNFPDRFSGHQFPNYSSELNVNALLLGDSALYLCASSLPGQAYGYTFGSGTRLTVV.

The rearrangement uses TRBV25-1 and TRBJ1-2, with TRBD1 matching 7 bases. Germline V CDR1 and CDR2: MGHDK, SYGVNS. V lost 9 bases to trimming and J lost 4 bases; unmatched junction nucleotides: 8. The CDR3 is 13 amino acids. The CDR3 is CASKPGDSYGYTF. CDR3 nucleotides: TGTGCCAGTAAGCCAGGGGACAGCTATGGCTACACCTTC.

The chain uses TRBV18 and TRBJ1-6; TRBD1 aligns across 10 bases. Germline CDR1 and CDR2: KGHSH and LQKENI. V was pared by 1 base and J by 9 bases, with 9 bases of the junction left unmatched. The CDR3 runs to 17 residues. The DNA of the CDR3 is TGTGCCAGCTCACCACAGGTAGTTGGGACAGGGGCTTCACCCCTCCACTTT. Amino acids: CASSPQVVGTGASPLHF.

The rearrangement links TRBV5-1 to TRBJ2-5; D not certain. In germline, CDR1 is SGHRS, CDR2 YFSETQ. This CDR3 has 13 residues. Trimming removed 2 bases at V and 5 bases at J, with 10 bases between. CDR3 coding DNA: TGCGCCAGCAGCTTCGGAGACGGGGAGACCCAGTACTTC. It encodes CASSFGDGETQYF.

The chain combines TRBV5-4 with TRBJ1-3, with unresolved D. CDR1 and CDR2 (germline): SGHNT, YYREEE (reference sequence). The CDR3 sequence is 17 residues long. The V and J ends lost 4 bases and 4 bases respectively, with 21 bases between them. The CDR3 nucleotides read TGTGCCAGCAGCCCAGGACTGTCGAGAATCGAAGGAAACACCATATATTTT. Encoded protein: CASSPGLSRIEGNTIYF.

CDR3 DNA sequence: TGTGCCTGGAGTGTGAGCTTCGAGCAGTACTTC. Its translation: CAWSVSFEQYF. This sequence joins TRBV30 and TRBJ2-7; unclear D gene. Germline V gene lookup returns CDR1 GTSNPN and CDR2 SVGIG (reference sequence). Trimming pared 0 bases from V and 6 bases from J, leaving 6 bases between. The CDR3 totals 11 residues.

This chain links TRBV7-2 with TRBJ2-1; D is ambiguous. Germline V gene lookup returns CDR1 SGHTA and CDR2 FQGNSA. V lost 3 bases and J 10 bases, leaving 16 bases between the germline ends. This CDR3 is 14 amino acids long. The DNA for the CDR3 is TGTGCCAGCAGCTTCTTGGGCTCCCGTTTAGAGCAGTTCTTC. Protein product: CASSFLGSRLEQFF.

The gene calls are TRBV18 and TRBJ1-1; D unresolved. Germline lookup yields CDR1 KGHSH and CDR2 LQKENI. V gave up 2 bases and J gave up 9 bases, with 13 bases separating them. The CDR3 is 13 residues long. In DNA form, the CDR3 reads TGTGCCAGCTCACCAAAGGGCCAGAATCAAGCTTTCTTT. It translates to CASSPKGQNQAFF.

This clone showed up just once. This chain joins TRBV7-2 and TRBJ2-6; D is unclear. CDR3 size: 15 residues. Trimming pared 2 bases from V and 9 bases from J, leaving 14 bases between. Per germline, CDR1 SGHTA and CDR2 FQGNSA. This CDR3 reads CASSLMGMVDNVLTF. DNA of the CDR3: TGTGCCAGCAGCTTAATGGGAATGGTCGACAACGTCCTGACTTTC.

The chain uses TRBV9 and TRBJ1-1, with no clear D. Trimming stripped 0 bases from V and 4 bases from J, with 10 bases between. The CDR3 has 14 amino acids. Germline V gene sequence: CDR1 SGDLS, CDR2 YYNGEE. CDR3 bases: TGTGCCAGCAGCGTAGGGACGCCGGGCACTGAAGCTTTCTTT. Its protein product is CASSVGTPGTEAFF.

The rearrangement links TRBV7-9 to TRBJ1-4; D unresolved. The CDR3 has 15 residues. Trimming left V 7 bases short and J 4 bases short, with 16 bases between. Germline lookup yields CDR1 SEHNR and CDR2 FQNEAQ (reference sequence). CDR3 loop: CASTNLGGSNEKLFF. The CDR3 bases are TGTGCCAGCACCAACCTGGGAGGGAGTAATGAAAAACTGTTTTTT.

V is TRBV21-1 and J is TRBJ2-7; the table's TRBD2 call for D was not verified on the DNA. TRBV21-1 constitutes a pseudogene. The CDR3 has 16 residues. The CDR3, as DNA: TGTGCCAGCAGCAAACGTGTCCGACTAGCCTCCCGGATTATTTACTTC. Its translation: CASSKRVRLASRIIYF.

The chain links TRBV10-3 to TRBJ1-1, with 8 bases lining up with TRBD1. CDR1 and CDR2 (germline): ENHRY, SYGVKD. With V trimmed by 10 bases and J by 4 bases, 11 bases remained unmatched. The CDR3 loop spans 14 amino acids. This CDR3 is CATQQGESGTEAFF. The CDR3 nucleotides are TGTGCCACCCAACAGGGGGAGAGCGGCACTGAAGCTTTCTTT.

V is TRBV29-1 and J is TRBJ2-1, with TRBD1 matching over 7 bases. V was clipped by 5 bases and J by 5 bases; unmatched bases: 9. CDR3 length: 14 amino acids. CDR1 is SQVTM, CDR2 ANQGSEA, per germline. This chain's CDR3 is CSVKGDRRHNEQFF. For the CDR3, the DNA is TGCAGCGTTAAAGGGGACAGAAGACACAATGAGCAGTTCTTC.

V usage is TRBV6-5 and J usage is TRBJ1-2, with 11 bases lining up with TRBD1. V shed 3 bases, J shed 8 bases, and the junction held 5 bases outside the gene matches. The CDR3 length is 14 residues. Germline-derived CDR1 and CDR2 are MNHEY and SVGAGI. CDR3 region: CASSYTGQGAGYTF. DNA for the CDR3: TGTGCCAGCAGTTATACTGGACAGGGGGCCGGCTACACCTTC.

The CDR3 region is CAISATSGRGGELFF. CDR3 nucleotide sequence: TGTGCCATCAGTGCGACTAGCGGGAGAGGTGGGGAGCTGTTTTTT. V gene TRBV10-3 combines with J gene TRBJ2-2, with 12 positions matching TRBD2. Germline V gene sequence: CDR1 ENHRY, CDR2 SYGVKD. V gave up 4 bases and J gave up 8 bases; unmatched junction bases: 5. The CDR3 is made up of 15 amino acids.

The chain's CDR3 is CASSLFRGVTSDTQYF. CDR3 DNA sequence: TGTGCCAGCAGCTTATTCCGGGGGGTGACGTCAGATACGCAGTATTTT. The gene calls are TRBV11-1 and TRBJ2-3; 7 bases match TRBD2. The ends lost 2 bases at V and 4 bases at J; junction bases unmatched: 9. CDR3 size: 16 residues. Per germline, CDR1 SGHAT and CDR2 FQDESV (reference sequence).

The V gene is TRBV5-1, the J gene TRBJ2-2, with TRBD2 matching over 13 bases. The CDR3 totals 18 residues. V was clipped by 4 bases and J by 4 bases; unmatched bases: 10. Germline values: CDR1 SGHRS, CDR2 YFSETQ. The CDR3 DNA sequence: TGCGCCAGCAGCGAACTAGCGGGAGGGCCATCCAGCACCGGGGAGCTGTTTTTT. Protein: CASSELAGGPSSTGELFF. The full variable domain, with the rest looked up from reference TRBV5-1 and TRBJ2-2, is KAGVTQTPRYLIKTRGQQVTLSCSPISGHRSVSWYQQTPGQGLQFLFEYFSETQRNKGNFPGRFSGRQFSNSRSEMNVSTLELGDSALYLCASSELAGGPSSTGELFFGEGSRLTVL.

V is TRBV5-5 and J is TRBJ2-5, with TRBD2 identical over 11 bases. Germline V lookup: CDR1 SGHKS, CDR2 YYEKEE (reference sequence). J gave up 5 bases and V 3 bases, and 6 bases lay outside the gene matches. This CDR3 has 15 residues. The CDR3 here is CASSSLPSGRETQYF. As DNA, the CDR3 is TGTGCCAGCAGCTCATTACCTAGCGGGAGGGAGACCCAGTACTTC.

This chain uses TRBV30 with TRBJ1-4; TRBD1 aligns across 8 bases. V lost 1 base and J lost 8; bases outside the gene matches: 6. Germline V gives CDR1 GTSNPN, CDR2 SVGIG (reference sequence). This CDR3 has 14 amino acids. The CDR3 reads CAWSGQGMREKLFF. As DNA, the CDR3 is TGTGCCTGGAGTGGACAGGGGATGAGGGAAAAACTGTTTTTT.

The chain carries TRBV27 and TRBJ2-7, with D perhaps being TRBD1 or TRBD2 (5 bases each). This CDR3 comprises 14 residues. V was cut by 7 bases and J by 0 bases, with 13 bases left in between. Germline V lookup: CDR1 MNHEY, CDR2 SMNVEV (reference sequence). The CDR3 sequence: CASTPTGTSYEQYF. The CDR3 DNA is TGTGCCAGCACCCCAACGGGGACCTCCTACGAGCAGTACTTC.

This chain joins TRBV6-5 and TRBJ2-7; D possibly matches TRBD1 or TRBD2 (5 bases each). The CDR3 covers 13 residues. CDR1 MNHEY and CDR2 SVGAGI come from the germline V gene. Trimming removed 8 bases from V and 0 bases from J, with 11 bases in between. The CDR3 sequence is CASRDRHSYEQYF. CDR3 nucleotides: TGTGCCAGCCGGGACCGTCACTCCTACGAGCAGTACTTC.

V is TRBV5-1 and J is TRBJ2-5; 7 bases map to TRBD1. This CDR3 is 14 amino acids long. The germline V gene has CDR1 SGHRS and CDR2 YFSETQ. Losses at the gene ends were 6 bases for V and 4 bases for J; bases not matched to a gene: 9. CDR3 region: CASKKGGSGETQYF. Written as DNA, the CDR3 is TGCGCCAGCAAAAAAGGGGGCTCCGGAGAGACCCAGTACTTC.

CDR3 DNA: TGTGCCAGCAGCCCGAAGGGAACTAGCGGGAGAGGAGACGCTACGCACGAGCAGTACTTC. It translates to CASSPKGTSGRGDATHEQYF. The chain couples TRBV7-8 to TRBJ2-7; 11 bases map to TRBD2. J gave up 5 bases and V 5 bases, and 23 bases lay outside the gene matches. The germline CDR1 and CDR2 sequences are SGHVS and FQNEAQ. This CDR3 region has 20 residues.

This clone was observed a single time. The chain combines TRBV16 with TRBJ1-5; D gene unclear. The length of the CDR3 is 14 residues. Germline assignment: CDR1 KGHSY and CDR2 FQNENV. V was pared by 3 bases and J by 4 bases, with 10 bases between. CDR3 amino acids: CASSQGSLNQPQHF. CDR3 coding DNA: TGTGCCAGCAGCCAGGGCTCTCTTAATCAGCCCCAGCATTTT.

This CDR3 reads CASSAVQAVSYEQYF. The DNA of the CDR3 is TGCGCCAGCAGTGCTGTCCAGGCCGTCTCCTACGAGCAGTACTTC. V usage is TRBV10-2 and J usage is TRBJ2-7; D gene uncertain. Per the germline V gene, CDR1 is WSHSY and CDR2 is SAAADI. Trimming took off 4 bases at V and 0 bases at J, with 13 bases between the two ends. The CDR3 runs to 15 residues.

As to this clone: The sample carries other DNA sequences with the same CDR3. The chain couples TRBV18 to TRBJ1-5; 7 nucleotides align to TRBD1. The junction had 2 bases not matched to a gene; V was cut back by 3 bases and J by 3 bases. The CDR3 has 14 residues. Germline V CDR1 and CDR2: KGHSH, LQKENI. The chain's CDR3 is CASSPGQTNQPQHF. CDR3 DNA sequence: TGTGCCAGCTCACCGGGACAGACCAATCAGCCCCAGCATTTT. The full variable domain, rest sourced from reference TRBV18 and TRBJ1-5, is NAGVMQNPRHLVRRRGQEARLRCSPMKGHSHVYWYRQLPEEGLKFMVYLQKENIIDESGMPKERFSAEFPKEGPSILRIQQVVRGDSAAYFCASSPGQTNQPQHFGDGTRLSIL.